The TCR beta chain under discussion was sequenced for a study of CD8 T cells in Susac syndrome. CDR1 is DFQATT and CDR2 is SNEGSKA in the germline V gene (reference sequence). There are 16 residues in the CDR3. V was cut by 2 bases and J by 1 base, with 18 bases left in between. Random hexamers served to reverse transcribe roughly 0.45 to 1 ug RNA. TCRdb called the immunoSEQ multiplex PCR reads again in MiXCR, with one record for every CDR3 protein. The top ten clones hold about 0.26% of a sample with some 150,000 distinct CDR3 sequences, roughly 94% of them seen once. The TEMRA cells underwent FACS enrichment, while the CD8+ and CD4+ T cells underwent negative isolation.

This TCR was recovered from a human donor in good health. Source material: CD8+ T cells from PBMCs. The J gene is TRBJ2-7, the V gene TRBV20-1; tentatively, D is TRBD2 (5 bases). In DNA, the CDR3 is TGCAGTGCTAGACACCCCGAGGGAGAGGTTTCCTACGAGCAGTACTTC. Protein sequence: CSARHPEGEVSYEQYF.